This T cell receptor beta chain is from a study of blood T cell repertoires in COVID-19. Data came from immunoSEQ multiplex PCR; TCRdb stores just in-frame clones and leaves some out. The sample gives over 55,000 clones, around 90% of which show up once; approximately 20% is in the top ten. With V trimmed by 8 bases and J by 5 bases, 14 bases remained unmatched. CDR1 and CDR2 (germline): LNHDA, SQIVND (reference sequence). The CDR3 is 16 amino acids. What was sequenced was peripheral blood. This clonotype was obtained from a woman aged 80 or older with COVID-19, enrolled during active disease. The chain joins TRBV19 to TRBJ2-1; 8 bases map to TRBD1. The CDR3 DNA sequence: TGTGCCAGTCTAGGGTGGCAGGGGGCTTCCAACAATGAGCAGTTCTTC. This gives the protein CASLGWQGASNNEQFF.